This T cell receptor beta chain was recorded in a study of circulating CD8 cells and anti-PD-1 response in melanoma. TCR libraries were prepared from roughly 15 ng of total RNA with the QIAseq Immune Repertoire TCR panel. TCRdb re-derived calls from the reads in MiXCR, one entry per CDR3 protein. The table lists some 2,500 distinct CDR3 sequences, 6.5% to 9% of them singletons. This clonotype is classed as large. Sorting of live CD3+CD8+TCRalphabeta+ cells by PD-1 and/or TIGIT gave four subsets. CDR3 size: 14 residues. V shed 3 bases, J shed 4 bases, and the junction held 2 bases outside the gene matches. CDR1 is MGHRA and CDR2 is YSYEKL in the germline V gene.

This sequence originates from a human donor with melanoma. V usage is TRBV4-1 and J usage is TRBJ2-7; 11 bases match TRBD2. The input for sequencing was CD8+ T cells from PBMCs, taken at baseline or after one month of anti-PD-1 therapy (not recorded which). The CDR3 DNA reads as TGCGCCAGCAGCCAGGGACTAGCGGATTACGAGCAGTACTTC. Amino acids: CASSQGLADYEQYF.